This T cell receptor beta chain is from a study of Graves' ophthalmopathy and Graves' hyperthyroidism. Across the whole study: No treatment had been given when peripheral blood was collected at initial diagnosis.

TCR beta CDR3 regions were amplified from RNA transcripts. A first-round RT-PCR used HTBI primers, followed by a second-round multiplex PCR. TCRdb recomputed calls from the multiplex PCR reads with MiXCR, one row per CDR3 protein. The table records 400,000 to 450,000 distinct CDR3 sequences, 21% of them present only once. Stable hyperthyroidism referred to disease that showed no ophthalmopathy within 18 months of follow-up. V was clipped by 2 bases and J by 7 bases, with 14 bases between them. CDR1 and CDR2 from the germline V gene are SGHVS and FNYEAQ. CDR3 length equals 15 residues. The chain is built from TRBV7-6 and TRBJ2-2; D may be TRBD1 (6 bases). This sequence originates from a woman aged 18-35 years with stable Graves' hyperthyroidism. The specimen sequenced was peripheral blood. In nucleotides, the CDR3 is TGTGCCAGCAGCTTACTCCACAGGGTCAGCGGGGAGCTGTTTTTT. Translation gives CASSLLHRVSGELFF.